The 11 T cell receptor beta chains below were found in one sample sequenced in a study of T cell responses to AZD1222 COVID-19 vaccine. Measured with immunoSEQ multiplex PCR; TCRdb has only the in-frame clones, and not every one. The table shows about 110,000 clones, with 70% to 90% occurring only once. The sample here was peripheral blood, taken on day 0 of AZD1222 vaccination. The receptors were sampled from an adult in good health.

The CDR3 loop is CASSSQAIGYEQYF. The CDR3 nucleotides read TGTGCCAGCAGCAGTCAGGCGATTGGCTACGAGCAGTACTTC. The genes are TRBV5-4 and TRBJ2-7; D remains unclear. V lost 4 bases, J lost 3 bases, and 14 bases lay in between. The CDR3 runs to 14 residues. The germline CDR1 and CDR2 sequences are SGHNT and YYREEE (reference sequence).

The J gene is TRBJ2-1, the V gene TRBV9; D is tentatively TRBD1 or TRBD2 (5 bases each). The germline V gene encodes CDR1 SGDLS and CDR2 YYNGEE. The CDR3 consists of 14 residues. Between the trimmed V and J ends, which lost 0 bases and 10 bases, there was a span of 14 bases. CDR3 nucleotide sequence: TGTGCCAGCAGCGTAGCTGGGGGAGTAAGCGAGCAGTTCTTC. Encoded protein: CASSVAGGVSEQFF.

This rearrangement joins TRBV18 to TRBJ2-7, with 15 bases aligning to TRBD2. Germline CDR1 reads KGHSH; CDR2 reads LQKENI. Losses at the gene ends were 4 bases for V and 5 bases for J; bases not matched to a gene: 6. CDR3 size: 16 residues. In DNA, the CDR3 is TGTGCCAGCTCACTCGGACTAGCGGGAGGGCCGGACGAGCAGTACGTC. This translates into CASSLGLAGGPDEQYV.

The V and J genes are TRBV6-5 and TRBJ1-1; no clear D. Trimming stripped 7 bases from V and 1 base from J, with 13 bases between. CDR3 length: 14 residues. Germline V lookup: CDR1 MNHEY, CDR2 SVGAGI. The CDR3 region has the DNA TGTGCCAGCATGGAGACGGCTACGAACACTGAAGCTTTCTTT. Its translation: CASMETATNTEAFF.

This sequence joins TRBV6-2 or TRBV6-3 and TRBJ2-7, with D tentatively TRBD1 (6 bases). V shed 0 bases and J shed 5 bases, with 20 bases lying between them. Germline V lookup: CDR1 MNHEY, CDR2 SVGEGT. The CDR3 extends over 17 amino acids. The CDR3 spells CASSYSKDRTPIHEQYF. In nucleotides, the CDR3 is TGTGCCAGCAGTTACTCGAAGGACAGAACCCCTATCCACGAGCAGTACTTC.

The V and J genes are TRBV11-3 and TRBJ2-5, with 8 bases identical to TRBD2. The CDR3 runs 15 residues. The germline V gene encodes CDR1 SGHNT and CDR2 YENEEA. The V segment lost 5 bases and the J segment 4 bases; nucleotides outside the gene matches: 9. CDR3 loop: CASSPRGLEGETQYF. The CDR3 nucleotides are TGTGCCAGCAGCCCGAGGGGACTAGAAGGAGAGACCCAGTACTTC.

The chain carries TRBV7-3 and TRBJ2-1; 12 bases match TRBD2. The J segment lost 7 bases and the V segment lost 1 base, leaving 8 bases of the junction unmatched. CDR1 SGHTA and CDR2 FQGTGA come from the germline V gene. The CDR3 covers 17 residues. CDR3 sequence reads: CASSLRPSGRAVNEQFF. The CDR3 coding sequence is TGTGCCAGCAGCTTAAGGCCTAGCGGGAGGGCCGTGAATGAGCAGTTCTTC. The full variable domain, rest sourced from reference TRBV7-3 and TRBJ2-1, is GAGVSQTPSNKVTEKGKYVELRCDPISGHTALYWYRQSLGQGPEFLIYFQGTGAADDSGLPNDRFFAVRPEGSVSTLKIQRTERGDSAVYLCASSLRPSGRAVNEQFFGPGTRLTVL.

This clone was detected only a few times. The chain carries TRBV4-2 and TRBJ2-1; 11 nucleotides line up with TRBD2. Germline CDR1 LGHNA, CDR2 YNFKEQ. The V and J ends lost 3 bases and 8 bases, in that order; junction bases with no gene match: 6. The CDR3 contains 15 residues. The CDR3 is CASSHSGGAPYEQFF. DNA of the CDR3: TGTGCCAGCAGCCATAGCGGGGGGGCCCCCTATGAGCAGTTCTTC.

V gene TRBV11-3 combines with J gene TRBJ2-1, with 10 bases identical to TRBD2. Trimming cost V 1 base and J 9 bases; bases outside gene matches: 15. The CDR3 has 18 amino acids. CDR1 is SGHNT, CDR2 YENEEA, per germline. This CDR3 is CASSLGVSSSGSNSEQFF. The CDR3 DNA reads as TGTGCCAGCAGCTTAGGGGTGTCGTCTAGCGGGAGTAATTCTGAGCAGTTCTTC.

The V gene is TRBV28, the J gene TRBJ1-2; 7 positions agree with TRBD1. Losses at the gene ends were 4 bases for V and 8 bases for J; bases not matched to a gene: 16. Germline V gene data show CDR1 as MDHEN and CDR2 as SYDVKM. The length of the CDR3 is 16 residues. CDR3 loop: CASSYYGQASGGGYTF. CDR3 nucleotides: TGTGCCAGCAGTTACTATGGACAGGCCTCAGGAGGCGGCTACACCTTC.

The genes are TRBV5-4 and TRBJ2-2; D is ambiguous. With 0 bases removed from V and 5 bases from J, the gap between germline ends came to 14 bases. The CDR3 covers 16 residues. Germline assignment: CDR1 SGHNT and CDR2 YYREEE (reference sequence). The CDR3 region is CASSLAGSKVTGELFF. CDR3 DNA sequence: TGTGCCAGCAGCTTGGCGGGCAGTAAAGTGACCGGGGAGCTGTTTTTT.